Listed below are T cell receptor beta chains from one sample, sequenced in a study of blood T cell repertoires in COVID-19. Sequenced by immunoSEQ multiplex PCR; TCRdb stores in-frame clones only, minus some. The data hold approximately 190,000 clones, with 84% observed a single time. The material sequenced was peripheral blood. These receptor sequences come from a man younger than 40 with active or convalescent COVID-19. The CDR3 runs from the conserved cysteine through the conserved F or W. D genes are given only for firm matches. Expanded clones are given a class, and other clones once, few, many or no size at all.

d_gene	v_gene	abundance	j_gene	CDR3nt	CDR3aa
NA	TRBV12-3/TRBV12-4	NA	TRBJ1-2	TGTGCCAGCAGGGACAGCTCTCCGGGTGGCTACACCTTC	CASRDSSPGGYTF
NA	TRBV27	few	TRBJ1-3	TGTGCCAGCAGTATTACAGCACCCTTCTCTGGAAACACCATATATTTT	CASSITAPFSGNTIYF
NA	TRBV7-9	NA	TRBJ1-1	TGTGCCAGCAGCTTAGAAGGGGTAACTGAAGCTTTCTTT	CASSLEGVTEAFF
NA	TRBV7-2	NA	TRBJ1-2	TGTGCCAGCAGCTTAGTCTGGCAGGGGAGAAACGGCTACACCTTC	CASSLVWQGRNGYTF
NA	TRBV10-3	NA	TRBJ2-7	TGTGCCATCAGTGAGTCGAATCGGGTCTACGAGCAGTACTTC	CAISESNRVYEQYF
TRBD1	TRBV28	NA	TRBJ2-3	TGTGCCAGCAAAAGGGACAGCGATTTTACGCAGTATTTT	CASKRDSDFTQYF
NA	TRBV6-4	NA	TRBJ2-1	TGTGCCAGCAGTGACTCGGATAGCCCCGACAATGAGCAGTTCTTC	CASSDSDSPDNEQFF
TRBD1	TRBV7-8	NA	TRBJ2-5	TGTGCCAGCCTCACAGGGGTCGGGGAGACCCAGTACTTC	CASLTGVGETQYF
NA	TRBV2	NA	TRBJ1-1	TGTGCCAGCAGAGTAGATCCCGGGACAAGGACCGCTGAAGCTTTCTTT	CASRVDPGTRTAEAFF
TRBD1	TRBV19	NA	TRBJ1-5	TGTGCCAGTAGTACACCGGGACAGAGCAATCAGCCCCAGCATTTT	CASSTPGQSNQPQHF
NA	TRBV11-3	once	TRBJ1-1	TGTGCCAGCAGTTGGGCCAGTAACATGAACACTGAAGCTTTCTTT	CASSWASNMNTEAFF
NA	TRBV7-6	NA	TRBJ2-7	TGTGCCAGCAGCTTAGGGGCGGAGGCCCCCTACGAGCAGTACTTC	CASSLGAEAPYEQYF
NA	TRBV5-4	NA	TRBJ2-1	TGTGCCAGCAGAAACCCCCGGGTGTACAATGAGCAGTTCTTC	CASRNPRVYNEQFF
NA	TRBV18	NA	TRBJ2-5	TGTGCCAGCTCGCACCGGGGGGCAGTCACAGAGACCCAGTACTTC	CASSHRGAVTETQYF
NA	TRBV2	NA	TRBJ2-1	TGTGCCAGCAGTGTTCTTTTGGGCCAGGGTTACAATGAGCAGTTCTTC	CASSVLLGQGYNEQFF
TRBD2	TRBV7-9	NA	TRBJ2-5	TGTGCCAGCTGCCGGGAGGTACAAGAGACCCAGTACTTC	CASCREVQETQYF
TRBD2	TRBV5-6	NA	TRBJ2-7	TGTGCCAGCAGCGAAGCGGGAGGGGGGTACGAGCAGTACTTC	CASSEAGGGYEQYF
NA	TRBV12-3/TRBV12-4	few	TRBJ1-1	TGTGCCAGCAGTTTAGGACAGCAAGCTTTCTTT	CASSLGQQAFF
TRBD2	TRBV2	NA	TRBJ2-7	TGTGCCAGCACCAGACTAGCGGGAGACGAGCAGTACTTC	CASTRLAGDEQYF
NA	TRBV27	NA	TRBJ1-2	TGTGCCAGCAGTTTCGGGGAATCCTATGGCTACACCTTC	CASSFGESYGYTF
TRBD2	TRBV19	NA	TRBJ2-1	TGTGCCAGCAGTTGGGCGGGACTAGCGGGAGGGGATGAGCAGTTCTTC	CASSWAGLAGGDEQFF
NA	TRBV18	NA	TRBJ1-3	TGTGCCAGCTCAGGAGGGTCCTCCTCTGGAAACACCATATATTTT	CASSGGSSSGNTIYF
NA	TRBV6-1	NA	TRBJ2-1	TGTGCCAGCAGTGAACGGGGTCGCCACCGGGTCATGGCAGGCAATGAGCAGTTCTTC	CASSERGRHRVMAGNEQFF